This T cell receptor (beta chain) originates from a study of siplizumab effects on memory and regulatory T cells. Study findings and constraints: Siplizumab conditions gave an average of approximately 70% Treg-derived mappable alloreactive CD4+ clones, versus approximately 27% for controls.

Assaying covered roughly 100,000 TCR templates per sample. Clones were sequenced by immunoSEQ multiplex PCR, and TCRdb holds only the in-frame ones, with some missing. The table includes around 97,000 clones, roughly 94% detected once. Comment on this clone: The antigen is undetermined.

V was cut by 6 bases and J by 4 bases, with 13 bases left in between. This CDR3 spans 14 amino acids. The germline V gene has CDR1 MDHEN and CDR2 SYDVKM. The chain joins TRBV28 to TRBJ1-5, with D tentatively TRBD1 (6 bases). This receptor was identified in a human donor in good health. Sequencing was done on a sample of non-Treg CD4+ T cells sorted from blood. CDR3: CASRPAGANQPQHF. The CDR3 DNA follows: TGTGCCAGCAGGCCGGCAGGGGCGAATCAGCCCCAGCATTTT.